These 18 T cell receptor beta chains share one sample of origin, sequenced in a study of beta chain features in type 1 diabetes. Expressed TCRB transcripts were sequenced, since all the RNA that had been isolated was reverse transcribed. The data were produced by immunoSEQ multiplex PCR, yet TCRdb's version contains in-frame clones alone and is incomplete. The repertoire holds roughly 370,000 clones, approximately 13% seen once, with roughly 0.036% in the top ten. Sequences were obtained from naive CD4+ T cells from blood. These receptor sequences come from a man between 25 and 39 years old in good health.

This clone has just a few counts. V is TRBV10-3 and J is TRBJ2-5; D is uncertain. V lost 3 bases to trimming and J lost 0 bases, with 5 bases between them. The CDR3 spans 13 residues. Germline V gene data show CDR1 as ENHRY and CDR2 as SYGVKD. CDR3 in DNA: TGTGCCATCAGTGAAGGCTACCAAGAGACCCAGTACTTC. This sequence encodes CAISEGYQETQYF.

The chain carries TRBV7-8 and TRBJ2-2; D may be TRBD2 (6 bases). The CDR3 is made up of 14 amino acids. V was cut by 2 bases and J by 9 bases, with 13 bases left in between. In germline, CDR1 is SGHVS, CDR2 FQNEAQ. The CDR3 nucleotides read TGTGCCAGCAGCTTAATAAAACGGGGGAGGGAGCTGTTTTTT. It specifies CASSLIKRGRELFF.

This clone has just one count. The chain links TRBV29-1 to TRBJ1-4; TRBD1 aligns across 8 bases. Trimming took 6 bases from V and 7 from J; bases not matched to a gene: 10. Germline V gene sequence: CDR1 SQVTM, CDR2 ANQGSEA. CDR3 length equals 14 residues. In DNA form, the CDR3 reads TGCAGCGTGGAATCCTCCAGGGGGCGTGAAAAACTGTTTTTT. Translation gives CSVESSRGREKLFF.

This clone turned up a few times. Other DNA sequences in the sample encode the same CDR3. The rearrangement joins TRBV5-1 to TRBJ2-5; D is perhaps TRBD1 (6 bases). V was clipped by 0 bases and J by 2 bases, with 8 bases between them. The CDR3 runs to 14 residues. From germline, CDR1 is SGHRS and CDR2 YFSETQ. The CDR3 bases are TGCGCCAGCAGCTTGGCCGGGACACAAGAGACCCAGTACTTC. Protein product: CASSLAGTQETQYF.

The CDR3 DNA sequence: TGTGCCAGCAGCCAACCGGGACAGGGCTACAATGAGCAGTTCTTC. Encoded protein: CASSQPGQGYNEQFF. The chain employs TRBV6-6 and TRBJ2-1; 9 nucleotides line up with TRBD1. V was pared by 6 bases and J by 3 bases, with 6 bases of the junction left unmatched. CDR3 size: 15 residues. Germline CDR1 is MNHNY and CDR2 is SVGAGI (reference sequence).

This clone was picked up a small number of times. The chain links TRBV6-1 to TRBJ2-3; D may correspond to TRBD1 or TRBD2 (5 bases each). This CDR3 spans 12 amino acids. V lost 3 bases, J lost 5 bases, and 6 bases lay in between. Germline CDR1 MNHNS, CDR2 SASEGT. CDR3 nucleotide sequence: TGTGCCAGCAGTGAGAGGGGAGATACGCAGTATTTT. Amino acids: CASSERGDTQYF.

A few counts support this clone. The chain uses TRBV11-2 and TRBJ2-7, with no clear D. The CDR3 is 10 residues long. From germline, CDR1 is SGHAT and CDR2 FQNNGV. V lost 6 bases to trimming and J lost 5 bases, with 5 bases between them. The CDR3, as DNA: TGTGCCAGCAGGAGGAACGAGCAGTACTTC. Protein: CASRRNEQYF.

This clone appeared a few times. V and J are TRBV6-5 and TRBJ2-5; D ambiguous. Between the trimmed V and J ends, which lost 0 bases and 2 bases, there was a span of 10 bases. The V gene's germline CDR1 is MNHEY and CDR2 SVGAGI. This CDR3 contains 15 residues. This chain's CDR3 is CASSYSEVSQETQYF. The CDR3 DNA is TGTGCCAGCAGTTACTCTGAGGTGTCTCAAGAGACCCAGTACTTC.

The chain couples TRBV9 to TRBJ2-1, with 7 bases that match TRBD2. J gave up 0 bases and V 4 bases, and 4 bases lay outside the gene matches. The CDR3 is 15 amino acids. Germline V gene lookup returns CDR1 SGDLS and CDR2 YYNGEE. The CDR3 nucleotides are TGTGCCAGCAGCTATGGCGGGAGCTCCTACAATGAGCAGTTCTTC. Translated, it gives CASSYGGSSYNEQFF.

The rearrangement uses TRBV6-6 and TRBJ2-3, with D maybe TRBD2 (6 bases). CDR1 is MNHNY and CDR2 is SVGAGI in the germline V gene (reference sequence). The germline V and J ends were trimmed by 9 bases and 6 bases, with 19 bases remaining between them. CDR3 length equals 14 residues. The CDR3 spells CASRRAEGLDTQYF. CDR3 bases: TGTGCCAGTCGGCGGGCGGAGGGCCTGGATACGCAGTATTTT.

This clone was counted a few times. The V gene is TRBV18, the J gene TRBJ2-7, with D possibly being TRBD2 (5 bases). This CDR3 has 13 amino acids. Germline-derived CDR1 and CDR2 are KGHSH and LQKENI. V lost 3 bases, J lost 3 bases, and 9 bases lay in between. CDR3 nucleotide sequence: TGTGCCAGCTCACCCCTAGCCGACTACGAGCAGTACTTC. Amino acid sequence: CASSPLADYEQYF. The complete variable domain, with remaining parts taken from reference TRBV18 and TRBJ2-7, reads NAGVMQNPRHLVRRRGQEARLRCSPMKGHSHVYWYRQLPEEGLKFMVYLQKENIIDESGMPKERFSAEFPKEGPSILRIQQVVRGDSAAYFCASSPLADYEQYFGPGTRLTVT.

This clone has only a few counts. The CDR3 loop is CASSVSGWGDTQYF. The CDR3, as DNA: TGTGCCAGCAGCGTTTCGGGGTGGGGAGATACGCAGTATTTT. J is TRBJ2-3 and V is TRBV9, with TRBD2 as a possible D gene (5 bases). The length of the CDR3 is 14 residues. The germline V gene has CDR1 SGDLS and CDR2 YYNGEE. Between the trimmed V and J ends, which lost 2 bases and 5 bases, there was a span of 12 bases.

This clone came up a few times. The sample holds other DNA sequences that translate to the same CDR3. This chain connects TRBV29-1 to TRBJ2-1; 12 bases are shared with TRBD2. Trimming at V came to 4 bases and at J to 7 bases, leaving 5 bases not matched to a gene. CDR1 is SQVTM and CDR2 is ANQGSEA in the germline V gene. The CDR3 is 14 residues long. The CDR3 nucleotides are TGCAGCGTTGGTCAACTAGCGGGGGGTAATGAGCAGTTCTTC. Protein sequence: CSVGQLAGGNEQFF.

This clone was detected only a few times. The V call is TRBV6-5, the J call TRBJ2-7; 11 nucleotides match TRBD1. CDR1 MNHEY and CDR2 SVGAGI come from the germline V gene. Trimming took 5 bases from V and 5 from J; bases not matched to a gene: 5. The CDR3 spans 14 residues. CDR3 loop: CASSRTGGINEQYF. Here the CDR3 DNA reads TGTGCCAGCAGTCGGACAGGGGGCATCAACGAGCAGTACTTC.

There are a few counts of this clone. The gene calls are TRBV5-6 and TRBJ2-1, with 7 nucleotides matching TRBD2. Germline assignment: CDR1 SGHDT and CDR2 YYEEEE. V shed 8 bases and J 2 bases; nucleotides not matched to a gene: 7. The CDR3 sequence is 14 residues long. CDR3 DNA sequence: TGTGCCAGAATAAGCGGGAACACCTACAATGAGCAGTTCTTC. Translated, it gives CARISGNTYNEQFF.

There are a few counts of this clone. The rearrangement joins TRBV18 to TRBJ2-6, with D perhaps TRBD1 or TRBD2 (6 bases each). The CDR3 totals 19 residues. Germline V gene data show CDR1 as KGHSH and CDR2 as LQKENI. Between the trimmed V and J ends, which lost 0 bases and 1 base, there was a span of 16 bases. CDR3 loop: CASSPPGGGWMSGANVLTF. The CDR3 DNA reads TGTGCCAGCTCACCACCAGGGGGAGGTTGGATGTCTGGGGCCAACGTCCTGACTTTC. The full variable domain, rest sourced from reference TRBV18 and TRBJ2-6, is NAGVMQNPRHLVRRRGQEARLRCSPMKGHSHVYWYRQLPEEGLKFMVYLQKENIIDESGMPKERFSAEFPKEGPSILRIQQVVRGDSAAYFCASSPPGGGWMSGANVLTFGAGSRLTVL.

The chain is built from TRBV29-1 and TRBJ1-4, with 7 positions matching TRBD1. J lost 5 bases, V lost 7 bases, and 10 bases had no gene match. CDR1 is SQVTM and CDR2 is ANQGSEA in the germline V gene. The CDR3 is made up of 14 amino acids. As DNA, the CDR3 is TGCAGCGCAAACGCCGGGACAGTCAATGAAAAACTGTTTTTT. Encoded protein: CSANAGTVNEKLFF.

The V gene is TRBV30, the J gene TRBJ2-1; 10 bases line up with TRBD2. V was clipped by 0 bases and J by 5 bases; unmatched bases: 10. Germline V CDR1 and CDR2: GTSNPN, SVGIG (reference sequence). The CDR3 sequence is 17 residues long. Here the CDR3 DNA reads TGTGCCTGGAGTGTAAGGTTCGGCCTAGCGGGAGACAATGAGCAGTTCTTC. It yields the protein CAWSVRFGLAGDNEQFF.